This passage covers 12 T cell receptor beta chains from one sample sequenced in a study of blood T cells in healthy people across ages. Sample-barcoded 5' priming and a J-beta primer mix drove a second PCR of about 6 to 12 cycles. TCRdb redid the calling of the 5' RACE reads with MiXCR, one entry per CDR3 protein. The sample yields about 800,000 distinct CDR3 sequences, around 25% seen once. The data were also submitted as part of a second study, on T cells of mothers and their children.

Sequencing used blood. The receptor set was obtained from a boy aged 5-17 years in good health.

This clonotype was counted between two and nine times. The chain couples TRBV2 to TRBJ2-1; D tentatively reads TRBD1 or TRBD2 (6 bases each). Trimming cost V 9 bases and J 9 bases, with 21 bases left between them. Germline V gene data show CDR1 as SNHLY and CDR2 as FYNNEI. The CDR3 is made up of 14 amino acids. CDR3 region: CASGGGALSSEQFF. CDR3 in DNA: TGTGCCAGTGGGGGCGGGGCCCTATCCAGTGAGCAGTTCTTC.

The chain links TRBV10-3 to TRBJ2-5; 7 bases align to TRBD2. Germline CDR1 is ENHRY and CDR2 is SYGVKD. V lost 6 bases to trimming and J lost 7 bases; unmatched junction nucleotides: 5. This CDR3 comprises 12 residues. The CDR3 here is CAISPPGGTQYF. The CDR3 DNA follows: TGTGCCATCAGCCCTCCGGGGGGGACCCAGTACTTC.

This clonotype was seen only a few times. This sequence joins TRBV7-9 and TRBJ2-3; the D gene is possibly TRBD2 (6 bases). The length of the CDR3 is 17 residues. In germline, CDR1 is SEHNR, CDR2 FQNEAQ (reference sequence). Deletions cut 5 bases from V and 0 bases from J, with 18 bases between. The CDR3 here is CASSAARLDLSTDTQYF. The CDR3 DNA sequence: TGTGCCAGCAGCGCCGCCCGACTAGATCTTAGCACAGATACGCAGTATTTT.

This sequence joins TRBV7-3 and TRBJ2-2; 11 bases are shared with TRBD1. The CDR3 contains 16 residues. Trimming took 5 bases from V and 5 from J; bases not matched to a gene: 7. Looked up from germline, CDR1 is SGHTA and CDR2 is FQGTGA. This chain's CDR3 is CASSAGTGGTTGELFF. The CDR3 DNA is TGTGCCAGCAGCGCCGGGACAGGGGGTACAACCGGGGAGCTGTTTTTT.

The chain joins TRBV6-2 or TRBV6-3 to TRBJ2-2, with 10 bases identical to TRBD1. Germline CDR1 reads MNHEY; CDR2 reads SVGEGT. The CDR3 spans 16 residues. Trimming took 4 bases from V and 5 from J; bases not matched to a gene: 7. The CDR3 protein is CASSLVGTGATGELFF. The CDR3, as DNA: TGTGCCAGCAGTTTGGTTGGGACAGGGGCGACCGGGGAGCTGTTTTTT.

In its sample, this clonotype was seen a few times. This chain connects TRBV7-2 to TRBJ2-5, with D perhaps assigned TRBD1 or TRBD2 (5 bases each). The CDR3 length is 14 residues. Germline values: CDR1 SGHTA, CDR2 FQGNSA. Trimming removed 5 bases from V and 1 base from J, with 11 bases in between. As DNA, the CDR3 is TGTGCCAGCAGCGAACCGGGACCCCAAGAGACCCAGTACTTC. Translated, it gives CASSEPGPQETQYF.

This rearrangement joins TRBV29-1 to TRBJ2-7; tentative D call: TRBD1 (6 bases). V lost 6 bases to trimming and J lost 1 base, with 13 bases between them. The CDR3 is 13 residues long. Germline V gene data show CDR1 as SQVTM and CDR2 as ANQGSEA. The CDR3 coding sequence is TGCAGCGTCGTCGGGACACTTTCCTACGAGCAGTACTTC. Its protein product is CSVVGTLSYEQYF.

The V call is TRBV28, the J call TRBJ2-2; tentative D call: TRBD2 (7 bases). With 1 base removed from V and 4 bases from J, the gap between germline ends came to 13 bases. Germline lookup yields CDR1 MDHEN and CDR2 SYDVKM. CDR3 length: 16 residues. Written as DNA, the CDR3 is TGTGCCAGCAGTTTATCGCGGGGGCGCCCCACCGGGGAGCTGTTTTTT. Encoded protein: CASSLSRGRPTGELFF.

The rearrangement links TRBV6-6 to TRBJ1-4; D unclear. V shed 4 bases and J shed 0 bases, with 9 bases lying between them. The CDR3 is 15 amino acids. Per germline, CDR1 MNHNY and CDR2 SVGAGI (reference sequence). CDR3 nucleotides: TGTGCCAGCAGTTTATCCCCCTCAACTAATGAAAAACTGTTTTTT. As protein: CASSLSPSTNEKLFF.

V usage is TRBV28 and J usage is TRBJ1-5; no reliable D call. Trimming pared 2 bases from V and 5 bases from J, leaving 19 bases between. Germline assignment: CDR1 MDHEN and CDR2 SYDVKM. This CDR3 is built from 17 residues. The CDR3 coding sequence is TGTGCCAGCAGTTTAGCTCAGACGGGTTATCCCTATCAGCCCCAGCATTTT. Translated, it gives CASSLAQTGYPYQPQHF.

In this sample, this clonotype turned up a few times. The chain links TRBV7-8 to TRBJ1-5; TRBD1 matches at 9 bases. V dropped 5 bases and J dropped 4; count of bases not matched to a gene: 6. The V gene's germline CDR1 is SGHVS and CDR2 FQNEAQ. The length of the CDR3 is 15 residues. The chain's CDR3 is CASSIGTGNNQPQHF. CDR3 DNA sequence: TGTGCCAGCAGCATAGGGACAGGGAATAATCAGCCCCAGCATTTT.

There are a few counts of this clonotype. The J gene is TRBJ1-4, the V gene TRBV4-3; a weak D match, TRBD1 (5 bases). The CDR3 consists of 14 residues. Trimming pared 4 bases from V and 2 bases from J, leaving 8 bases between. Germline CDR1 and CDR2: LGHNA and YSLEER. CDR3 loop: CASSRGTTNEKLFF. CDR3 nucleotide sequence: TGCGCCAGCAGCCGCGGGACCACTAATGAAAAACTGTTTTTT.